This record looks at one T cell receptor beta chain sequence and its context. The sample originates from a study of CD8+ T cells in alopecia areata. The junction had 4 bases not matched to a gene; V was cut back by 4 bases and J by 5 bases. CDR1 and CDR2 (germline): SQVTM, ANQGSEA. The CDR3 covers 14 residues. cDNA serving as the sequencing template came from extracted, reverse transcribed RNA. Data came from immunoSEQ multiplex PCR; TCRdb stores just in-frame clones and leaves some out. The data hold 130,000 to 150,000 clones, with over 70% observed a single time. The material sequenced was CD8+ T cells sorted from blood, taken at week 0. The rearrangement uses TRBV29-1 and TRBJ2-7; 14 bases align to TRBD2. The TCR comes from a human donor with alopecia areata. The CDR3 protein is CSVGTSGRLHEQYF. Written as DNA, the CDR3 is TGCAGCGTTGGGACTAGCGGGAGGCTCCACGAGCAGTACTTC.